These 3 T cell receptor beta chains originate from one sample sequenced in a study of blood T cell dynamics during melanoma immunotherapy. TCRdb's copy holds only in-frame clones and misses some; the assay was immunoSEQ multiplex PCR. The sample consists of more than 13,000 clones, roughly 90% of them appearing once. Sample time point: week 3, after first cycle of checkpoint inhibitor. Material: blood, obtained from a patient treated with checkpoint blockade. Receptor source: a human donor with melanoma.

V gene TRBV7-2 combines with J gene TRBJ2-7; D could derive from TRBD1 or TRBD2 (5 bases each). Germline CDR1 reads SGHTA; CDR2 reads FQGNSA. V was clipped by 5 bases and J by 5 bases, with 22 bases between them. This CDR3 has 16 residues. CDR3 in amino acids: CASSIHGADSRNEQYF. CDR3 sequence (DNA): TGTGCCAGCAGCATTCACGGGGCGGACTCAAGGAACGAGCAGTACTTC.

The V call is TRBV27, the J call TRBJ2-5; 8 bases match TRBD1. CDR3 length: 15 residues. Trimming cost V 1 base and J 1 base; bases outside gene matches: 2. The germline gives CDR1 MNHEY, CDR2 SMNVEV (reference sequence). CDR3 sequence: CASSLYQGAQETQYF. CDR3 DNA: TGTGCCAGCAGTTTATATCAGGGGGCCCAAGAGACCCAGTACTTC.

The rearrangement uses TRBV27 and TRBJ2-5; 15 positions match TRBD2. J lost 1 base, V lost 3 bases, and 0 bases had no gene match. The CDR3 totals 16 residues. CDR1 is MNHEY, CDR2 SMNVEV, per germline (reference sequence). The CDR3 DNA follows: TGTGCCAGCAGTTTGGGACTAGCGGGGGGCCAAGAGACCCAGTACTTC. Protein: CASSLGLAGGQETQYF.